The entry below describes one T cell receptor (beta chain). Its antigen is unidentified. This sample is drawn from a study of OX40 agonist ivuxolimab in advanced cancers. Overall study results and limits: Patients who responded partially at 0.1-3.0 mg/kg showed clonal expansion ranking among the lowest.

Sequencing used immunoSEQ multiplex PCR; TCRdb keeps in-frame clones, though not all of them. This sample yields around 39,000 clones, of which about four fifths are seen a single time; roughly 13% belongs to the top ten. Germline CDR1 and CDR2: SGHDT and YYEEEE. The CDR3 has 12 residues. Trimming cost V 2 bases and J 9 bases, with 9 bases left between them. This sequence was found in an adult with an advanced solid tumor such as melanoma, head and neck, liver or kidney cancer. V and J are TRBV5-6 and TRBJ1-5; D is possibly TRBD1 (6 bases). The material was CD4+ or CD8+ T cells sorted from blood, obtained in a trial of the OX40 agonist ivuxolimab. The CDR3: CASSFGRGPQHF. The CDR3 nucleotides are TGTGCCAGCAGCTTTGGCAGGGGGCCCCAGCATTTT. Drawing the rest from reference TRBV5-6 and TRBJ1-5, the complete variable domain is DAGVTQSPTHLIKTRGQQVTLRCSPKSGHDTVSWYQQALGQGPQFIFQYYEEEERQRGNFPDRFSGHQFPNYSSELNVNALLLGDSALYLCASSFGRGPQHFGDGTRLSIL.